The rows below give T cell receptor beta chains drawn from one sample of a study of OX40 agonist ivuxolimab in advanced cancers. Here immunoSEQ multiplex PCR was the method, and the copy in TCRdb shows in-frame clones only, minus some. The data contain under 80,000 clones, 70% to 90% of them singletons. This sample comprised CD4+ or CD8+ T cells sorted from blood, obtained in a trial of the OX40 agonist ivuxolimab. The receptors were gathered from an adult with an advanced solid tumor such as melanoma, head and neck, liver or kidney cancer. Both conserved end residues are part of each CDR3. D genes are given only for firm matches. A clone size is listed for some rows: how often the clone was seen (once, few, many), or a class if it is expanded.

J gene: TRBJ2-2; V gene: TRBV5-1; D gene: NA; clone size: NA; CDR3 protein: CASSLAGMTLGPLGELFF; CDR3 DNA: TGCGCCAGCAGCTTGGCAGGAATGACTTTAGGCCCGCTCGGGGAGCTGTTTTTT
J gene: TRBJ2-7; V gene: TRBV23-1; D gene: NA; clone size: NA; CDR3 protein: CAREFRGAHEQYF; CDR3 DNA: TGCGCCAGGGAGTTCAGGGGGGCCCACGAGCAGTACTTC
J gene: TRBJ2-7; V gene: TRBV9; D gene: NA; clone size: NA; CDR3 protein: CASSPRLGGATYEQYF; CDR3 DNA: TGTGCCAGCAGCCCGAGACTGGGGGGGGCCACCTACGAGCAGTACTTC
J gene: TRBJ1-5; V gene: TRBV19; D gene: TRBD1; clone size: NA; CDR3 protein: CASEPGGAEQPQHF; CDR3 DNA: TGTGCCAGTGAGCCAGGGGGCGCGGAACAGCCCCAGCATTTT
J gene: TRBJ2-3; V gene: TRBV19; D gene: TRBD2; clone size: NA; CDR3 protein: CASGRREGPDTQYF; CDR3 DNA: TGTGCCAGTGGTAGGCGGGAGGGCCCCGATACGCAGTATTTT
J gene: TRBJ2-3; V gene: TRBV7-2; D gene: NA; clone size: once; CDR3 protein: CASSPSLRTDTQYF; CDR3 DNA: TGTGCCAGCAGCCCATCCCTACGCACAGATACGCAGTATTTT
J gene: TRBJ1-1; V gene: TRBV6-1; D gene: NA; clone size: NA; CDR3 protein: CASSATQGNEAFF; CDR3 DNA: TGTGCCAGCAGTGCGACACAGGGCAATGAAGCTTTCTTT
J gene: TRBJ2-5; V gene: TRBV27; D gene: NA; clone size: NA; CDR3 protein: CASSLLVGETQYF; CDR3 DNA: TGTGCCAGCAGTTTGCTAGTTGGGGAGACCCAGTACTTC
J gene: TRBJ2-1; V gene: TRBV6-1; D gene: TRBD1; clone size: few; CDR3 protein: CASPNRDRAYNEQFF; CDR3 DNA: TGTGCCAGTCCGAACCGGGACAGGGCCTACAATGAGCAGTTCTTC
J gene: TRBJ2-3; V gene: TRBV27; D gene: NA; clone size: NA; CDR3 protein: CASSFVERTDTQYF; CDR3 DNA: TGTGCCAGCAGTTTCGTGGAGAGGACAGATACGCAGTATTTT
J gene: TRBJ2-6; V gene: TRBV27; D gene: NA; clone size: NA; CDR3 protein: CASSFTGYSGANVLTF; CDR3 DNA: TGTGCCAGCAGTTTCACAGGGTACTCTGGGGCCAACGTCCTGACTTTC
J gene: TRBJ2-7; V gene: TRBV18; D gene: TRBD1; clone size: NA; CDR3 protein: CASSPRTGGSYEQYF; CDR3 DNA: TGTGCCAGCTCCCCAAGGACAGGGGGCAGCTACGAGCAGTACTTC
J gene: TRBJ2-7; V gene: TRBV11-3; D gene: NA; clone size: NA; CDR3 protein: CASSRWAFVRYF; CDR3 DNA: TGTGCCAGCAGCCGGTGGGCTTTTGTTCGGTACTTC
J gene: TRBJ1-2; V gene: TRBV15; D gene: NA; clone size: NA; CDR3 protein: CATSRDSGGPRIGYGYTF; CDR3 DNA: TGTGCCACCAGCAGAGATAGTGGCGGCCCGCGTATTGGCTATGGCTACACCTTC
J gene: TRBJ1-2; V gene: TRBV6-1; D gene: NA; clone size: NA; CDR3 protein: CASSERWGPYRYGYTF; CDR3 DNA: TGTGCCAGCAGTGAAAGGTGGGGACCCTACCGCTATGGCTACACCTTC
J gene: TRBJ2-7; V gene: TRBV14; D gene: TRBD2; clone size: NA; CDR3 protein: CASSPGGERGSYEQYF; CDR3 DNA: TGTGCCAGCAGCCCTGGCGGTGAGCGGGGCTCCTACGAGCAGTACTTC
J gene: TRBJ1-2; V gene: TRBV7-2; D gene: NA; clone size: NA; CDR3 protein: CASSPRVRGDYGYTF; CDR3 DNA: TGTGCCAGCAGCCCTCGGGTCAGGGGAGACTATGGCTACACCTTC
J gene: TRBJ2-1; V gene: TRBV10-1; D gene: TRBD2; clone size: NA; CDR3 protein: CASSGTAETSGSPNEQFF; CDR3 DNA: TGCGCCAGCAGTGGCACCGCTGAGACTAGCGGGAGTCCCAATGAGCAGTTCTTC
J gene: TRBJ2-5; V gene: TRBV5-1; D gene: NA; clone size: NA; CDR3 protein: CASSSGLVGETQYF; CDR3 DNA: TGCGCCAGCAGCTCGGGACTCGTGGGGGAGACCCAGTACTTC
J gene: TRBJ1-5; V gene: TRBV9; D gene: NA; clone size: few; CDR3 protein: CASSAHSNQPQHF; CDR3 DNA: TGTGCCAGCAGCGCGCATAGCAATCAGCCCCAGCATTTT
J gene: TRBJ2-6; V gene: TRBV27; D gene: NA; clone size: NA; CDR3 protein: CASSLGGERANVLTF; CDR3 DNA: TGTGCCAGCAGTTTGGGCGGGGAGCGGGCCAACGTCCTGACTTTC
J gene: TRBJ1-4; V gene: TRBV18; D gene: NA; clone size: NA; CDR3 protein: CASSLKNDATNEKLFF; CDR3 DNA: TGTGCCAGCTCACTCAAAAACGATGCAACTAATGAAAAACTGTTTTTT
J gene: TRBJ2-3; V gene: TRBV2; D gene: TRBD1; clone size: few; CDR3 protein: CASSRQGEGTDTQYF; CDR3 DNA: TGTGCCAGCAGTCGACAGGGTGAGGGCACAGATACGCAGTATTTT
J gene: TRBJ1-5; V gene: TRBV6-6; D gene: NA; clone size: NA; CDR3 protein: CASSYRGGRAVQPQHF; CDR3 DNA: TGTGCCAGCAGTTACCGAGGTGGCAGGGCGGTGCAGCCCCAGCATTTT
J gene: TRBJ1-5; V gene: TRBV15; D gene: TRBD1; clone size: NA; CDR3 protein: CATSRGTGLGQPQHF; CDR3 DNA: TGTGCCACCAGCAGGGGGACAGGGTTGGGTCAGCCCCAGCATTTT
J gene: TRBJ2-7; V gene: TRBV5-3; D gene: TRBD2; clone size: NA; CDR3 protein: CARSSVTSGSYEQYF; CDR3 DNA: TGTGCCAGAAGCTCGGTGACTAGCGGGAGCTACGAGCAGTACTTC
J gene: TRBJ1-2; V gene: TRBV5-1; D gene: NA; clone size: NA; CDR3 protein: CASSLVQSYGYTF; CDR3 DNA: TGCGCCAGCAGCTTGGTTCAGTCCTATGGCTACACCTTC
J gene: TRBJ2-7; V gene: TRBV11-2; D gene: NA; clone size: NA; CDR3 protein: CASSLLPGRVSSYEQYF; CDR3 DNA: TGTGCCAGCAGCTTACTTCCGGGGCGGGTGAGCTCCTACGAGCAGTACTTC
J gene: TRBJ1-2; V gene: TRBV20-1; D gene: TRBD1; clone size: few; CDR3 protein: CSAKDREGYTF; CDR3 DNA: TGCAGTGCCAAAGACAGGGAAGGCTACACCTTC
J gene: TRBJ2-4; V gene: TRBV5-5; D gene: NA; clone size: NA; CDR3 protein: CASSAQGGHIQYF; CDR3 DNA: TGTGCCAGCAGCGCCCAGGGCGGGCACATTCAGTACTTC
J gene: TRBJ2-5; V gene: TRBV7-9; D gene: NA; clone size: NA; CDR3 protein: CASSTRRPPWEETQYF; CDR3 DNA: TGTGCCAGCAGCACCCGGCGGCCTCCCTGGGAAGAGACCCAGTACTTC
J gene: TRBJ1-1; V gene: TRBV4-3; D gene: NA; clone size: NA; CDR3 protein: CASSQELATNTEAFF; CDR3 DNA: TGCGCCAGCAGCCAAGAGTTAGCTACGAACACTGAAGCTTTCTTT
J gene: TRBJ2-5; V gene: TRBV5-4; D gene: NA; clone size: NA; CDR3 protein: CASSLSETQYF; CDR3 DNA: TGTGCCAGCAGCTTGTCAGAGACCCAGTACTTC